The 32 T cell receptor beta chains below were found in one sample sequenced in a study of blood T cells in healthy people across ages (dated by TCRdb to between 2014 and 2016). Library preparation used 5' RACE. The listed sequencing device is Illumina HiSeq 2500. A second PCR of about 6 to 12 cycles was performed with a sample-barcoded 5' primer and a J-beta primer mix. TCRdb trimmed public reads at Q25 via fastp, called clones via MiXCR and kept in-frame beta chains. Under each unique CDR3 protein, matching rows form one entry showing the most common genes and DNA. This sample comprises over 600,000 distinct CDR3 sequences, roughly three fifths of them detected only once. The ten largest clones represent roughly 25% of the sample. The sample taken for sequencing was blood. The origin of the receptors is a man aged 35-49 years in good health.

The chain combines TRBV11-2 with TRBJ2-7, with D perhaps matching TRBD2 (5 bases). There are 16 residues in the CDR3. Germline CDR1 reads SGHAT; CDR2 reads FQNNGV. The V gene lost 0 bases and the J gene lost 3 bases, with 15 bases spanning the gap. The CDR3 reads CASSLERDIGFYEQYF. CDR3 coding DNA: TGTGCCAGCAGCTTAGAGAGGGATATAGGCTTCTACGAGCAGTACTTC.

V is TRBV6-1 and J is TRBJ2-5, with D possibly being TRBD2 (5 bases). Germline V gives CDR1 MNHNS, CDR2 SASEGT. The CDR3 extends over 14 amino acids. Trimming removed 2 bases from V and 5 bases from J, with 12 bases in between. CDR3 sequence: CASSETTSGETQYF. The CDR3 nucleotides read TGTGCCAGCAGTGAAACGACCTCGGGGGAGACCCAGTACTTC.

The chain recombines TRBV10-3 with TRBJ2-1, with 9 bases lining up with TRBD2. V lost 0 bases to trimming and J lost 3 bases; unmatched junction nucleotides: 6. The germline CDR1 and CDR2 sequences are ENHRY and SYGVKD. The CDR3 is made up of 17 amino acids. The CDR3 coding sequence is TGTGCCATCAGTGAGTCGATGGGCGGGAGGGGCTACAATGAGCAGTTCTTC. Protein product: CAISESMGGRGYNEQFF.

This clonotype was observed a few times. The genes are TRBV12-3 or TRBV12-4 and TRBJ2-7, with D unclear. The CDR3 has 11 residues. V gave up 3 bases and J gave up 5 bases, with 5 bases separating them. DNA for the CDR3: TGTGCCAGCAGTTTCCGGCACGAGCAGTACTTC. Its translation: CASSFRHEQYF.

The CDR3 sequence is CASSLLAGDVNIQYF. The CDR3 DNA reads as TGTGCCAGCAGTTTACTAGCGGGAGATGTAAACATTCAGTACTTC. The chain links TRBV28 to TRBJ2-4; 10 bases map to TRBD2. Germline assignment: CDR1 MDHEN and CDR2 SYDVKM. V shed 2 bases and J 6 bases; nucleotides not matched to a gene: 4. The CDR3 covers 15 residues.

The V and J genes are TRBV4-3 and TRBJ2-6, with 8 bases fitting TRBD1. Germline V gene lookup returns CDR1 LGHNA and CDR2 YSLEER. The V segment lost 0 bases and the J segment 1 base; nucleotides outside the gene matches: 5. The CDR3 sequence is 18 residues long. CDR3 in amino acids: CASSQEGRGRSGANVLTF. The CDR3 DNA sequence: TGCGCCAGCAGCCAAGAGGGCAGGGGGCGTTCTGGGGCCAACGTCCTGACTTTC.

The chain has TRBV28 and TRBJ2-5; either TRBD1 or TRBD2 may supply D (5 bases each). Looked up from germline, CDR1 is MDHEN and CDR2 is SYDVKM. The CDR3 contains 15 residues. Trimming removed 4 bases at V and 5 bases at J, with 17 bases between. CDR3 DNA sequence: TGTGCCAGCAGTTGGAGCAGAGGGGCCGTGGAGACCCAGTACTTC. Amino acid sequence: CASSWSRGAVETQYF. The whole variable domain, remainder taken from reference TRBV28 and TRBJ2-5, is DVKVTQSSRYLVKRTGEKVFLECVQDMDHENMFWYRQDPGLGLRLIYFSYDVKMKEKGDIPEGYSVSREKKERFSLILESASTNQTSMYLCASSWSRGAVETQYFGPGTRLLVL.

The chain is built from TRBV20-1 and TRBJ2-6, with D unresolved. Trimming pared 4 bases from V and 0 bases from J, leaving 10 bases between. The germline V gene encodes CDR1 DFQATT and CDR2 SNEGSKA (reference sequence). The CDR3 length is 15 residues. The CDR3 region has the DNA TGCAGTGCTATGTACAGTAACTCTGGGGCCAACGTCCTGACTTTC. Residues: CSAMYSNSGANVLTF.

Concerning this clonotype itself: The germline gene is not matched at one end of the junction; a read error may be the cause. The chain has TRBV28 and TRBJ1-5, with 9 nucleotides matching TRBD1. Germline V gene lookup returns CDR1 MDHEN and CDR2 SYDVKM. This CDR3 contains 16 residues. The CDR3, as DNA: TGCGCCAGCAGTTCTATACAGGGGGCTCGGGATCAGCCCCAGCATTTT. Amino acid sequence: CASSSIQGARDQPQHF.

V usage is TRBV27 and J usage is TRBJ2-1, with 9 bases that match TRBD2. The CDR3 has 17 residues. The V segment lost 6 bases and the J segment 7 bases; nucleotides outside the gene matches: 16. CDR1 and CDR2 (germline): MNHEY, SMNVEV (reference sequence). The CDR3 here is CASSLGRLAGDRNEQFF. CDR3 coding DNA: TGTGCCAGCAGCCTCGGGAGGTTAGCGGGAGACAGGAATGAGCAGTTCTTC.

This clonotype was seen more than once but under ten times. The rearrangement joins TRBV6-1 to TRBJ2-5; D perhaps matches TRBD2 (6 bases). The J call may not be correct, given that the DNA end is closer to TRBJ2-7. Germline CDR1 is MNHNS and CDR2 is SASEGT. The CDR3 is 15 residues long. As DNA, the CDR3 is TGTGCCAGCAGTGACGTTGGCGGGATAAGGGGCGAGCAGTACTTC. Residues: CASSDVGGIRGEQYF.

The chain uses TRBV6-5 and TRBJ2-1; D not certain. The germline V gene encodes CDR1 MNHEY and CDR2 SVGAGI. V gave up 2 bases and J gave up 0 bases, with 8 bases separating them. This CDR3 contains 15 residues. The CDR3, as DNA: TGTGCCAGCAGTTACGCAGATAGCTCCTACAATGAGCAGTTCTTC. Amino acid sequence: CASSYADSSYNEQFF.

The chain recombines TRBV7-2 with TRBJ2-5; D remains ambiguous. Germline V gene sequence: CDR1 SGHTA, CDR2 FQGNSA. The CDR3 contains 13 residues. With 2 bases removed from V and 5 bases from J, the gap between germline ends came to 9 bases. The CDR3 reads CASSLYLPETQYF. As DNA, the CDR3 is TGTGCCAGCAGCTTATACCTCCCGGAGACCCAGTACTTC.

This clonotype was counted only a few times. The chain joins TRBV20-1 to TRBJ2-5, with 9 bases fitting TRBD1. V gave up 5 bases and J gave up 7 bases; unmatched junction bases: 14. The V gene's germline CDR1 is DFQATT and CDR2 SNEGSKA (reference sequence). The CDR3 extends over 15 amino acids. The CDR3 DNA is TGCAGTGCTCGCGATACAGGGGGCCCCCGGTGGACCCAGTACTTC. Protein product: CSARDTGGPRWTQYF.

This clonotype was observed a handful of times. J is TRBJ2-3 and V is TRBV4-3; 7 nucleotides match TRBD2. CDR3 length: 18 residues. Trimming cost V 2 bases and J 2 bases; bases outside gene matches: 13. Germline V gives CDR1 LGHNA, CDR2 YSLEER. The CDR3 loop reads CASSQNIPSGANTDTQYF. CDR3 sequence (DNA): TGCGCCAGCAGCCAAAACATACCCAGCGGGGCAAACACAGATACGCAGTATTTT.

This sequence joins TRBV20-1 and TRBJ1-2; 7 bases fit TRBD1. The CDR3 loop spans 16 amino acids. CDR1 and CDR2 (germline): DFQATT, SNEGSKA (reference sequence). J was trimmed by 5 bases and V by 0 bases; bases with no gene match: 12. CDR3: CSAREREGGPSYGYTF. For the CDR3, the DNA is TGCAGTGCTAGAGAGCGGGAAGGGGGCCCCTCTTATGGCTACACCTTC.

This chain joins TRBV11-1 and TRBJ2-5, with 9 bases that match TRBD2. The CDR3 loop spans 15 amino acids. The germline CDR1 and CDR2 sequences are SGHAT and FQDESV (reference sequence). The V and J ends lost 1 base and 5 bases, in that order; junction bases with no gene match: 5. CDR3 sequence reads: CASSLGGLAPETQYF. CDR3 nucleotide sequence: TGTGCCAGCAGCTTAGGGGGACTAGCTCCGGAGACCCAGTACTTC.

This clonotype has a handful of counts. This chain uses TRBV29-1 with TRBJ2-3; no reliable D call. The germline V gene has CDR1 SQVTM and CDR2 ANQGSEA. Deletions cut 6 bases from V and 0 bases from J, with 13 bases between. The CDR3 sequence is 14 residues long. In DNA, the CDR3 is TGCAGCGTAAACAACGGACCTAGCACAGATACGCAGTATTTT. Translation gives CSVNNGPSTDTQYF.

This clonotype was seen more than once but under ten times. The J gene is TRBJ2-3, the V gene TRBV9, with D perhaps matching TRBD2 (6 bases). V was clipped by 4 bases and J by 2 bases, with 11 bases between them. The germline gives CDR1 SGDLS, CDR2 YYNGEE. The CDR3 spans 14 residues. The CDR3 is CASSFRGTTDTQYF. CDR3 nucleotides: TGTGCCAGCAGCTTTCGGGGGACCACAGATACGCAGTATTTT.

The chain links TRBV6-2 or TRBV6-3 to TRBJ2-1, with D uncertain. Trimming took 5 bases from V and 6 from J, leaving 8 bases between them. Germline V gene lookup returns CDR1 MNHEY and CDR2 SVGEGT. This CDR3 comprises 12 residues. CDR3 residues: CASSTTVNEQFF. The CDR3 nucleotides read TGTGCCAGCAGTACTACGGTCAATGAGCAGTTCTTC.

The genes are TRBV7-9 and TRBJ2-1; possible D gene TRBD1, 8 bases. Germline lookup yields CDR1 SEHNR and CDR2 FQNEAQ (reference sequence). Trimming removed 4 bases from V and 6 bases from J, with 16 bases in between. The CDR3 loop spans 15 amino acids. CDR3 DNA sequence: TGTGCCAGCAGCTCCCAAACAGGGGGGGGCAATGAGCAGTTCTTC. Translated, it gives CASSSQTGGGNEQFF.

The table lists this clonotype with many counts. The chain combines TRBV27 with TRBJ2-1; D call uncertain. CDR1 MNHEY and CDR2 SMNVEV come from the germline V gene (reference sequence). Trimming cost V 1 base and J 2 bases, with 6 bases left between them. The CDR3 length is 14 residues. This CDR3 reads CASSLYLPYNEQFF. The CDR3 DNA reads as TGTGCCAGCAGTTTATACTTACCCTACAATGAGCAGTTCTTC.

This clonotype has more than one count but fewer than ten. DNA of the CDR3: TGTGCCAGCAGCAAACTACGGGGTGTGGGTGGAGAGACCCAGTACTTC. It is translated as CASSKLRGVGGETQYF. The chain links TRBV21-1 to TRBJ2-5. TRBV21-1 is a pseudogene locus. The CDR3 is 16 amino acids.

In its sample, this clonotype was seen a few times. The V and J genes are TRBV4-1 and TRBJ2-7; 7 bases match TRBD2. The J call could be wrong; TRBJ2-5 is a better fit for the DNA end. This CDR3 contains 15 residues. Germline V gives CDR1 MGHRA, CDR2 YSYEKL. The CDR3 here is CASSQDPGGLETQYF. The CDR3 DNA sequence: TGCGCCAGCAGCCAAGATCCGGGGGGATTGGAGACCCAGTACTTC.

The V call is TRBV4-2, the J call TRBJ1-2; maybe TRBD1 (6 bases). The CDR3 is made up of 16 amino acids. CDR1 is LGHNA, CDR2 YNFKEQ, per germline. The V end was cut by 8 bases, the J end by 3 bases, with 22 bases between. This chain's CDR3 is CASRTKGEEGDYGYTF. CDR3 in DNA: TGTGCCAGCCGTACCAAGGGGGAGGAGGGAGACTATGGCTACACCTTC.

The rearrangement uses TRBV27 and TRBJ2-5, with TRBD2 matching 15 bases. The CDR3 loop spans 18 amino acids. Trimming took 6 bases from V and 1 from J; bases not matched to a gene: 9. The germline gives CDR1 MNHEY, CDR2 SMNVEV (reference sequence). The CDR3 loop is CASSLGLAGGPGQETQYF. As DNA, the CDR3 is TGTGCCAGCAGCCTAGGACTAGCGGGAGGGCCGGGCCAAGAGACCCAGTACTTC.

The chain combines TRBV4-3 with TRBJ2-7; weak D call: TRBD1 (6 bases). Trimming took off 0 bases at V and 2 bases at J, with 14 bases between the two ends. Per the germline V gene, CDR1 is LGHNA and CDR2 is YSLEER. CDR3 size: 16 residues. The CDR3 sequence: CASSQEAQGLTYEQYF. In DNA, the CDR3 is TGCGCCAGCAGCCAAGAAGCACAGGGCTTGACCTACGAGCAGTACTTC.

Written as DNA, the CDR3 is TGTGCCAGCAGTCCCCGACTAGGGGGGGTCAATGAGCAGTACTTC. Its translation is CASSPRLGGVNEQYF. The rearrangement uses TRBV12-3 or TRBV12-4 and TRBJ2-1; possible D gene TRBD2, 7 bases. The J call may be wrong; the DNA end is better matched by TRBJ2-7. The CDR3 sequence is 15 residues long.

This clonotype was seen more than once but under ten times. CDR3 residues: CASSLRSNEQFF. CDR3 sequence (DNA): TGTGCCAGCAGTCTCCGGTCCAATGAGCAGTTCTTC. The chain carries TRBV12-3 or TRBV12-4 and TRBJ2-1; the D is unclear. V lost 5 bases, J lost 6 bases, and 8 bases lay in between. The length of the CDR3 is 12 residues.

The chain links TRBV20-1 to TRBJ2-3; TRBD2 is a possible D gene (6 bases). V dropped 3 bases and J dropped 10 bases, with 23 bases sitting between them. The germline V gene has CDR1 DFQATT and CDR2 SNEGSKA (reference sequence). CDR3 length: 15 amino acids. This CDR3 is CSARETRRRGASQYF. CDR3 sequence (DNA): TGCAGTGCTAGGGAAACGAGACGGCGGGGCGCTTCGCAGTATTTT.

V gene TRBV21-1 combines with J gene TRBJ2-1; the DNA was not used to check the table's D call, TRBD1. TRBV21-1 is noted as a pseudogene. The CDR3 is 18 residues long. As DNA, the CDR3 is TGTGCCAGCAGCAACCCAGGAGTGGGGGAGCCGACCTACAATGAGCAGTTCTTC. This sequence encodes CASSNPGVGEPTYNEQFF.

The chain joins TRBV7-2 to TRBJ2-7; D is possibly TRBD1 (5 bases). The germline V gene encodes CDR1 SGHTA and CDR2 FQGNSA. V lost 6 bases, J lost 7 bases, and 22 bases lay in between. The CDR3 is 15 residues long. CDR3 nucleotides: TGTGCCAGCAGTTCTGACAGTAGATTTTCCAATGAGCAGTACTTC. Amino acid sequence: CASSSDSRFSNEQYF.